This T cell receptor (beta chain) was identified in a study of coeliac disease. Each fraction contributed one roughly 500,000-cell aliquot for sequencing. The table came from immunoSEQ multiplex PCR; TCRdb's copy has only in-frame clones and leaves some out. The repertoire holds roughly 5,300 clones, with 50% to 70% as singletons. Findings and limits, study-wide: Active celiac intraepithelial and lamina propria samples had lower TRB and TRG clonality than control samples. Few TRB amino acid sequences were shared between samples; most were unique.

A note on this clone: Its target is unknown.

Germline loops: CDR1 SGHTA, CDR2 FQGNSA. The CDR3 length is 13 residues. Germline trimming cut 4 bases from V and 4 bases from J; bases unmatched to any gene: 3. Source material: intraepithelial lymphocytes from the gut. This sequence originates from a woman under 40 with active celiac disease. The chain couples TRBV7-2 to TRBJ1-1, with 7 bases lining up with TRBD1. The CDR3 sequence: CASSSGQLTEAFF. The CDR3 DNA reads TGTGCCAGCAGCTCGGGACAGCTCACTGAAGCTTTCTTT.